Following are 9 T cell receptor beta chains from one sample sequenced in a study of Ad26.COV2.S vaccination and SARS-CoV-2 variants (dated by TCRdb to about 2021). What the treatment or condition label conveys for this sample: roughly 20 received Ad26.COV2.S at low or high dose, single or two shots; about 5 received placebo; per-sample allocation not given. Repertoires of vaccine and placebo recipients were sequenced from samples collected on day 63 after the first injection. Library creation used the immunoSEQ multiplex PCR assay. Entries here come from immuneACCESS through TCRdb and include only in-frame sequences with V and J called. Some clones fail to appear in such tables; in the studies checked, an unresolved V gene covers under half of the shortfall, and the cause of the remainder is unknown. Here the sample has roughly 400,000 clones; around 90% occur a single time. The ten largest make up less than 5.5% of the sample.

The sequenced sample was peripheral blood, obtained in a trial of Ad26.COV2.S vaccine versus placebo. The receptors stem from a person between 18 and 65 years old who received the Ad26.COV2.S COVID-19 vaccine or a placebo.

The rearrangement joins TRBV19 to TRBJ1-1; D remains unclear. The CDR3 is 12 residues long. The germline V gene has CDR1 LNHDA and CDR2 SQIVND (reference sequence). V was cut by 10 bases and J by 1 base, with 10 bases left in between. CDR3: CATARPNTEAFF. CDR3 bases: TGTGCCACTGCGCGTCCGAACACTGAAGCTTTCTTT. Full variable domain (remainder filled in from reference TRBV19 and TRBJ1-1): DGGITQSPKYLFRKEGQNVTLSCEQNLNHDAMYWYRQDPGQGLRLIYYSQIVNDFQKGDIAEGYSVSREKKESFPLTVTSAQKNPTAFYLCATARPNTEAFFGQGTRLTVV.

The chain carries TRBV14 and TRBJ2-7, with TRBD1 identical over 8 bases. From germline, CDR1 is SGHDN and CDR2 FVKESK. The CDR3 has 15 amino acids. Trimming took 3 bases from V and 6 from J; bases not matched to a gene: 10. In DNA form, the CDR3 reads TGTGCCAGCAGCCATTTAACAGGGGGTTTGGGCGAGCAGTACTTC. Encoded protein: CASSHLTGGLGEQYF.

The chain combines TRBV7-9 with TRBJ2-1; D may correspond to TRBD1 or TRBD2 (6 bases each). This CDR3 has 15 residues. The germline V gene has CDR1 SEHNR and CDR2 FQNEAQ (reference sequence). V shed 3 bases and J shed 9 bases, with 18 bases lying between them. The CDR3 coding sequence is TGTGCCAGCAGCTTGTCGGGGGCGGGATACGGTGAGCAGTTCTTC. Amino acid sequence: CASSLSGAGYGEQFF.

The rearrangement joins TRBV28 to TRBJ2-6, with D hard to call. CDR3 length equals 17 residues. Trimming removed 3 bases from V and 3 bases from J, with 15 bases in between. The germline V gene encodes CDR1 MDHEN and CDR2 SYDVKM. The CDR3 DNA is TGTGCCAGCAGTTTCCAGCCCCTGGGGATTGGGGCCAACGTCCTGACTTTC. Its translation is CASSFQPLGIGANVLTF.

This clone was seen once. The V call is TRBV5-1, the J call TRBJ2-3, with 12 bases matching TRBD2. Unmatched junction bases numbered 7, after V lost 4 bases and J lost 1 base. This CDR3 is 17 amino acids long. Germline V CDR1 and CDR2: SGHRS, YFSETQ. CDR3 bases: TGCGCCAGCAGCCCAAGGACTAGCGGGATTGGCACAGATACGCAGTATTTT. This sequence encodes CASSPRTSGIGTDTQYF.

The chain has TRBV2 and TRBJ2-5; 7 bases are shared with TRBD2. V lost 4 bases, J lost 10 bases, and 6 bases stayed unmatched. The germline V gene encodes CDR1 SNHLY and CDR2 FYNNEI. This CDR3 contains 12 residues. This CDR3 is CASSVGREDQYF. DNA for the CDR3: TGTGCCAGCAGTGTGGGGAGGGAAGACCAGTACTTC.

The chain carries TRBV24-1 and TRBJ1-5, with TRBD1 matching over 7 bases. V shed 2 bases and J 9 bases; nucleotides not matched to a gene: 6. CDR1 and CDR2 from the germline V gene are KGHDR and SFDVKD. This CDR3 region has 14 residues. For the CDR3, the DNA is TGTGCCACCAGTGATTACAGGGGAGAAGCGCCCCAGCATTTT. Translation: CATSDYRGEAPQHF.

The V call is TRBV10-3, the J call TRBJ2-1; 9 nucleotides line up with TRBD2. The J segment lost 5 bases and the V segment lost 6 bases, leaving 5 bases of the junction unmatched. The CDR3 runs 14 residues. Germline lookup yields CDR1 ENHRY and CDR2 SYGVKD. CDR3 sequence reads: CAISTGTSNNEQFF. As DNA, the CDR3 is TGTGCCATCAGCACCGGGACTAGCAACAATGAGCAGTTCTTC.

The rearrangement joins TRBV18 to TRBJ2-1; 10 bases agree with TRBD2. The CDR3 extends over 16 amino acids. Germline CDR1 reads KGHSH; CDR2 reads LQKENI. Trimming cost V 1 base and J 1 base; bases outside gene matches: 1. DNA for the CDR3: TGTGCCAGCTCACCACTAGCGGGAGGATCCTACAATGAGCAGTTCTTC. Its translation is CASSPLAGGSYNEQFF.